This T cell receptor beta chain was captured by sequencing in a study of CD8 T cells in Susac syndrome. With random hexamers, reverse transcription was performed on roughly 0.45 to 1 ug of RNA. Coverage of TCR beta CDR3 amplification by immunoSEQ multiplex PCR extended to 54 Vbeta and 13 Jbeta. TCRdb passed the immunoSEQ multiplex PCR reads through MiXCR, listing each CDR3 protein once. The sample shows about 160,000 distinct CDR3 sequences, over 85% of them seen only once. Sequencing targeted TCR beta in blood CD8+ and CD4+ T cells. The TEMRA cells underwent FACS enrichment, while the CD8+ and CD4+ T cells underwent negative isolation. The sequence derives from a human donor in good health. Sequenced sample: CD4+ T cells from PBMCs.

The CDR3 region is CASSWGTVNEQFF. CDR3 sequence (DNA): TGTGCCAGCAGCTGGGGGACTGTTAATGAGCAGTTCTTC. The J gene is TRBJ2-1, the V gene TRBV5-6; tentative D call: TRBD2 (6 bases). The V and J ends lost 3 bases and 7 bases respectively, with 11 bases between them. The CDR3 is 13 amino acids. Germline V lookup: CDR1 SGHDT, CDR2 YYEEEE.